This TCR beta chain stems from a study of radiotherapy plus CTLA-4 blockade in lung cancer. Whole-study context: Among enrolled patients, over 15% responded and roughly 28% achieved disease control. Overall study results and limits: Early shifts in blood T cell clones, with interferon-beta, reportedly predicted response best. TCR clones of tumor origin grew in blood after radiotherapy plus ipilimumab.

Libraries were prepared by immunoSEQ multiplex PCR; TCRdb keeps only in-frame clonotypes and omits some of them. Of tens of thousands of clones listed, 75% to 90% are singletons. Regarding this clone: Its antigen is still unknown.

With 6 bases removed from V and 5 bases from J, the gap between germline ends came to 9 bases. This CDR3 has 12 residues. Germline V gene sequence: CDR1 SGHTS, CDR2 YDEGEE. Focal radiation was given together with CTLA-4 blockade (ipilimumab) to patients with chemo-refractory metastatic non-small-cell lung cancer. The rearrangement joins TRBV5-8 to TRBJ1-5; no definite D call. The sample consisted of peripheral blood, taken from a patient treated with radiotherapy plus ipilimumab. The sequence was obtained from a human donor with non-small cell lung cancer that progressed on radiotherapy plus ipilimumab. In nucleotides, the CDR3 is TGTGCCAGCACCCCAAACTATCAGCCCCAGCATTTT. Amino acid sequence: CASTPNYQPQHF. Drawing the rest from reference TRBV5-8 and TRBJ1-5, the complete variable domain is EAGVTQSPTHLIKTRGQQATLRCSPISGHTSVYWYQQALGLGLQFLLWYDEGEERNRGNFPPRFSGRQFPNYSSELNVNALELEDSALYLCASTPNYQPQHFGDGTRLSIL.